This T cell receptor (beta chain) was captured by sequencing in a study of cytomegalovirus exposure and HLA in healthy donors. PCR used 60 Vbeta primers and 13 Jbeta primers. Sequenced by immunoSEQ multiplex PCR; TCRdb stores in-frame clones only, minus some. The top ten clones hold approximately 2% of a sample with about 140,000 clones, 60% to 80% of them seen once. Germline V gene lookup returns CDR1 LGHNT and CDR2 FRNRAP. There are 16 residues in the CDR3. V trimming: 0 bases; J trimming: 6 bases; junction bases outside the gene matches: 7. A word on this clone: As yet, its antigen is unknown.

Points from the study as a whole: Relative to equally common others, HLA-associated TCR beta chains showed greater clonal expansion in a later analysis. Reportedly, TCR beta sequences accurately predicted HLA-A and HLA-B alleles in most subjects.

This receptor was identified in a man aged 25 to 45 in good health and CMV-seronegative. The sample comprised PBMCs. V gene TRBV12-5 combines with J gene TRBJ2-1, with 8 bases lining up with TRBD2. This CDR3 is CASGLVLSGSVNEQFF. As DNA, the CDR3 is TGTGCTAGTGGTTTGGTACTAAGCGGGAGTGTCAATGAGCAGTTCTTC. Combining the CDR3 with reference TRBV12-5 and TRBJ2-1 gives the whole variable domain DARVTQTPRHKVTEMGQEVTMRCQPILGHNTVFWYRQTMMQGLELLAYFRNRAPLDDSGMPKDRFSAEMPDATLATLKIQPSEPRDSAVYFCASGLVLSGSVNEQFFGPGTRLTVL.